The 29 T cell receptor beta chains reported below all come from one sample, sequenced in a study of radiation and T cells in renal cell carcinoma. Time point here: blood 4 weeks post-SBRT, at nephrectomy. Stated treatment: 15 Gy SBRT to primary tumor, nephrectomy 4 weeks later. Sequencing was performed with immunoSEQ multiplex PCR; in TCRdb, only in-frame clones are kept and a portion is missing. The sample shows 150,000 to 200,000 clones, roughly nine tenths of them seen only once. Sequencing used blood, obtained from a patient whose treatment included radiotherapy and nephrectomy. These receptor sequences come from a woman in her forties or fifties with renal cell carcinoma.

V and J are TRBV5-1 and TRBJ1-2; no clear D. In germline, CDR1 is SGHRS, CDR2 YFSETQ. V was pared by 0 bases and J by 2 bases, with 11 bases between. CDR3 length equals 15 residues. CDR3 DNA: TGCGCCAGCAGCTTGGTTCCCACAGAGAACTATGGCTACACCTTC. Translating gives CASSLVPTENYGYTF.

The rearrangement joins TRBV30 to TRBJ1-5, with D possibly being TRBD1 (5 bases). Germline CDR1 is GTSNPN and CDR2 is SVGIG (reference sequence). The CDR3 consists of 13 residues. Between the trimmed V and J ends, which lost 5 bases and 4 bases, there was a span of 12 bases. The CDR3 reads CAWAGDPNQPQHF. The CDR3 DNA is TGTGCCTGGGCGGGGGACCCTAATCAGCCCCAGCATTTT.

This clone was seen a few times. J is TRBJ1-1 and V is TRBV6-5; D possibly corresponds to TRBD1 (5 bases). CDR1 MNHEY and CDR2 SVGAGI come from the germline V gene. The V end was cut by 7 bases, the J end by 1 base, with 10 bases between. The CDR3 spans 13 residues. CDR3 in DNA: TGTGCCAGCATCGGGACCCCGAACACTGAAGCTTTCTTT. It encodes CASIGTPNTEAFF.

The chain joins TRBV19 to TRBJ2-2; 8 nucleotides align to TRBD2. Germline-derived CDR1 and CDR2 are LNHDA and SQIVND (reference sequence). This CDR3 is built from 16 residues. V was pared by 5 bases and J by 0 bases, with 5 bases of the junction left unmatched. CDR3 loop: CASSLAGLANTGELFF. The DNA for the CDR3 is TGTGCCAGTAGTCTGGCGGGACTAGCGAACACCGGGGAGCTGTTTTTT.

The sample holds a few counts of this clone. J is TRBJ1-6 and V is TRBV7-8, with D possibly being TRBD1 (6 bases). V lost 4 bases, J lost 7 bases, and 11 bases lay in between. The CDR3 runs 14 residues. Germline-derived CDR1 and CDR2 are SGHVS and FQNEAQ. CDR3 amino acids: CASSSQGTNSPLHF. CDR3 in DNA: TGTGCCAGCAGCTCACAGGGAACGAATTCACCCCTCCACTTT.

V and J are TRBV12-5 and TRBJ1-2, with 7 nucleotides matching TRBD1. Germline CDR1 reads LGHNT; CDR2 reads FRNRAP. V lost 8 bases, J lost 6 bases, and 9 bases stayed unmatched. The CDR3 has 13 residues. The CDR3 DNA follows: TGTGCTAGTTCCCGAGGAGGGGGCGATGGCTACACCTTC. This translates into CASSRGGGDGYTF.

CDR3 sequence (DNA): TGCGCCAGCAGCTTGGCGATCTTGGGGTCTGGAAACACCATATATTTT. Its protein is CASSLAILGSGNTIYF. This chain uses TRBV5-1 with TRBJ1-3; D not certain. V dropped 0 bases and J dropped 1 base, with 11 bases sitting between them. Germline V CDR1 and CDR2: SGHRS, YFSETQ. The CDR3 is 16 amino acids.

The chain combines TRBV5-1 with TRBJ2-5; 8 bases are a match to TRBD2. The length of the CDR3 is 14 residues. Germline CDR1 and CDR2: SGHRS and YFSETQ. The V segment lost 2 bases and the J segment 5 bases; nucleotides outside the gene matches: 5. CDR3 amino acids: CASSFVAGWETQYF. The CDR3 nucleotides read TGCGCCAGCAGCTTCGTAGCGGGGTGGGAGACCCAGTACTTC.

The CDR3 coding sequence is TGTGCTAGTGGTTTGGGGACTAGCCTGGCCAATGAGCAGTTCTTC. Its protein product is CASGLGTSLANEQFF. The genes are TRBV12-5 and TRBJ2-1; TRBD2 matches at 8 bases. The CDR3 is 15 residues long. The V segment lost 1 base and the J segment 6 bases; nucleotides outside the gene matches: 5. In germline, CDR1 is LGHNT, CDR2 FRNRAP.

The chain's CDR3 is CSVVTGGQGEQFF. The CDR3 nucleotides read TGCAGCGTTGTCACAGGGGGACAGGGTGAGCAGTTCTTC. This chain links TRBV29-1 with TRBJ2-1, with TRBD1 identical over 9 bases. This CDR3 has 13 amino acids. Trimming at V came to 4 bases and at J to 9 bases, leaving 7 bases not matched to a gene. The germline V gene encodes CDR1 SQVTM and CDR2 ANQGSEA.

This sequence joins TRBV7-9 and TRBJ1-5; D perhaps matches TRBD1 (5 bases). The CDR3 is 14 amino acids. CDR1 is SEHNR and CDR2 is FQNEAQ in the germline V gene (reference sequence). With 5 bases removed from V and 6 bases from J, the gap between germline ends came to 14 bases. The CDR3 DNA sequence: TGTGCCAGCAGCAGTCTCATCCAGGGTCAGCCCCAGCATTTT. Translated, it gives CASSSLIQGQPQHF.

Concerning this clone: At one end, the junction sequence differs from germline, possibly due to a read error. The genes are TRBV7-7 and TRBJ2-2; weak D call: TRBD1 (6 bases). The CDR3 extends over 14 amino acids. CDR1 SSHAT and CDR2 FNYEAQ come from the germline V gene (reference sequence). The CDR3 loop reads CASSWGQNTGELFF. For the CDR3, the DNA is TGTGCTAGCAGCTGGGGACAAAACACCGGGGAGCTGTTTTTT.

The gene calls are TRBV7-2 and TRBJ1-1; D remains unclear. CDR3 length: 13 amino acids. The germline V gene encodes CDR1 SGHTA and CDR2 FQGNSA. Trimming removed 3 bases at V and 1 base at J, with 6 bases between. The CDR3 reads CASSFAGNTEAFF. The CDR3 DNA reads TGTGCCAGCAGCTTTGCGGGGAACACTGAAGCTTTCTTT.

The chain combines TRBV2 with TRBJ1-4; D may be TRBD1 (6 bases). Germline CDR1 and CDR2: SNHLY and FYNNEI. CDR3 length: 15 residues. Between the trimmed V and J ends, which lost 1 base and 4 bases, there was a span of 10 bases. The CDR3 nucleotides read TGTGCCAGCAGTGAAGGGGGGGCAGGTAATGAAAAACTGTTTTTT. Protein product: CASSEGGAGNEKLFF. Looking up the rest from reference TRBV2 and TRBJ1-4 gives the full variable domain: EPEVTQTPSHQVTQMGQEVILRCVPISNHLYFYWYRQILGQKVEFLVSFYNNEISEKSEIFDDQFSVERPDGSNFTLKIRSTKLEDSAMYFCASSEGGAGNEKLFFGSGTQLSVL.

The V call is TRBV6-6, the J call TRBJ1-1; 7 bases match TRBD1. The CDR3 sequence is 14 residues long. V lost 6 bases and J lost 3; bases outside the gene matches: 7. Germline V gene data show CDR1 as MNHNY and CDR2 as SVGAGI (reference sequence). The CDR3 bases are TGTGCCAGCAGCGACGCAGGGGGGGACACTGAAGCTTTCTTT. As protein: CASSDAGGDTEAFF.

There are many counts of this clone. The CDR3: CASSLLGAHQSFF. The CDR3 nucleotides are TGTGCCAGCAGCCTTTTGGGGGCTCATCAGTCGTTCTTC. V gene TRBV7-8 combines with J gene TRBJ2-1, with D perhaps matching TRBD1 (6 bases). V was pared by 5 bases and J by 15 bases, with 20 bases between. CDR3 size: 13 residues. Germline V CDR1 and CDR2: SGHVS, FQNEAQ.

The chain carries TRBV9 and TRBJ2-5; D call uncertain. The CDR3 has 12 amino acids. V gave up 4 bases and J gave up 4 bases, with 8 bases separating them. Per the germline V gene, CDR1 is SGDLS and CDR2 is YYNGEE. The CDR3 region is CASSPRGETQYF. CDR3 DNA sequence: TGTGCCAGCAGCCCTCGAGGAGAGACCCAGTACTTC.

The chain has TRBV5-1 and TRBJ1-4; 7 bases fit TRBD1. In germline, CDR1 is SGHRS, CDR2 YFSETQ. J gave up 4 bases and V 0 bases, and 9 bases lay outside the gene matches. This CDR3 comprises 17 residues. DNA for the CDR3: TGCGCCAGCAGCTTGGTGTTAGGGACAGACTATAATGAAAAACTGTTTTTT. This codes for CASSLVLGTDYNEKLFF.

The V call is TRBV28, the J call TRBJ2-7; 10 bases agree with TRBD1. Germline CDR1 is MDHEN and CDR2 is SYDVKM. This CDR3 is 14 amino acids long. Trimming took 8 bases from V and 2 from J; bases not matched to a gene: 6. The CDR3 DNA reads TGTGCCAGCCGGACCGGGACAGGGGCCTACGAGCAGTACTTC. Its protein is CASRTGTGAYEQYF.

V gene TRBV25-1 combines with J gene TRBJ2-5; a possible D gene is TRBD2 (7 bases). The J call may be faulty, since TRBJ2-7 better matches the DNA end. The CDR3 extends over 14 amino acids. Germline CDR1 is MGHDK and CDR2 is SYGVNS. The DNA for the CDR3 is TGTGCCAGCAGTGAATGGAGAGGGGGGGACGAGCAGTACTTC. This gives the protein CASSEWRGGDEQYF.

The chain links TRBV9 to TRBJ2-3, with 8 bases aligning to TRBD2. CDR1 and CDR2 (germline): SGDLS, YYNGEE. The junction had 5 bases not matched to a gene; V was cut back by 0 bases and J by 8 bases. The CDR3 is 14 amino acids. The CDR3 loop reads CASSVAGGPGTQYF. The CDR3 nucleotides are TGTGCCAGCAGCGTAGCGGGGGGGCCTGGTACGCAGTATTTT.

V is TRBV5-5 and J is TRBJ1-6; D may be TRBD1 (5 bases). V lost 0 bases and J 0 bases, leaving 16 bases between the germline ends. Germline CDR1 is SGHKS and CDR2 is YYEKEE (reference sequence). CDR3 length: 19 amino acids. The CDR3, as DNA: TGTGCCAGCAGCTTGGGGGTCAGGGACGAATCCTCCTATAATTCACCCCTCCACTTT. It specifies CASSLGVRDESSYNSPLHF.

This chain connects TRBV5-1 to TRBJ1-1; TRBD1 might be the D (6 bases). Germline values: CDR1 SGHRS, CDR2 YFSETQ. V gave up 0 bases and J gave up 1 base, with 10 bases separating them. The CDR3 length is 15 residues. The CDR3 is CASSLDRVGNTEAFF. The CDR3 nucleotides are TGCGCCAGCAGCTTGGACAGGGTAGGGAACACTGAAGCTTTCTTT.

This chain connects TRBV4-1 to TRBJ1-1, with D unresolved. The germline gives CDR1 MGHRA, CDR2 YSYEKL. Deletions cut 0 bases from V and 4 bases from J, with 9 bases between. The CDR3 is 14 amino acids. CDR3 protein: CASSQDLESTEAFF. CDR3 nucleotides: TGCGCCAGCAGCCAAGATTTGGAGAGCACTGAAGCTTTCTTT.

This chain connects TRBV15 to TRBJ2-5, with 14 bases fitting TRBD2. V trimming: 2 bases; J trimming: 2 bases; junction bases outside the gene matches: 13. Germline loops: CDR1 LNHNV, CDR2 YYDKDF (reference sequence). This CDR3 spans 20 amino acids. DNA for the CDR3: TGTGCCACCAGCAGACCCTCCGGGACTAGCGGGGGCCTCGCGCAAGAGACCCAGTACTTC. Translating it yields CATSRPSGTSGGLAQETQYF.

J is TRBJ1-2 and V is TRBV9; D gene uncertain. The CDR3 is made up of 15 amino acids. Germline lookup yields CDR1 SGDLS and CDR2 YYNGEE. V gave up 4 bases and J gave up 0 bases, with 13 bases separating them. In DNA, the CDR3 is TGTGCCAGCAGCCCCCAAGTTGACTCTAACTATGGCTACACCTTC. Its translation is CASSPQVDSNYGYTF.

The rearrangement uses TRBV6-1 and TRBJ1-3, with D perhaps matching TRBD1 (5 bases). The CDR3 totals 15 residues. V lost 6 bases to trimming and J lost 0 bases, with 12 bases between them. Germline lookup yields CDR1 MNHNS and CDR2 SASEGT. Here the CDR3 DNA reads TGTGCCAGCAGCCCGGACACATTCTCTGGAAACACCATATATTTT. Residues: CASSPDTFSGNTIYF.

The J gene is TRBJ1-6, the V gene TRBV10-1, with TRBD1 as a possible D gene (5 bases). CDR3 size: 14 residues. V lost 3 bases and J 5 bases, leaving 8 bases between the germline ends. Germline V CDR1 and CDR2: WNHNN, SYGVQD (reference sequence). CDR3 protein: CASSDPGDNSPLHF. CDR3 DNA: TGCGCCAGCAGTGATCCGGGGGATAATTCACCCCTCCACTTT.

CDR3 in DNA: TGTGCCAGCAGCCTCGGACTAGCGGGACTCCAAGAGACCCAGTACTTC. Translating gives CASSLGLAGLQETQYF. The chain couples TRBV7-8 to TRBJ2-5, with 12 bases fitting TRBD2. Unmatched junction bases numbered 5, after V lost 5 bases and J lost 1 base. There are 16 residues in the CDR3. The germline CDR1 and CDR2 sequences are SGHVS and FQNEAQ. Full variable domain (remainder filled in from reference TRBV7-8 and TRBJ2-5): GAGVSQSPRYKVAKRGQDVALRCDPISGHVSLFWYQQALGQGPEFLTYFQNEAQLDKSGLPSDRFFAERPEGSVSTLKIQRTQQEDSAVYLCASSLGLAGLQETQYFGPGTRLLVL.